This is a list of T cell receptor beta chains from one sample in a study of shared T cell receptors in the human thymus. Profiled with immunoSEQ multiplex PCR; TCRdb holds only in-frame clones, not every one. The data contain 700,000 to 750,000 clones, over 75% of them seen just once; the ten biggest clones take up 0.0095% to 0.011%. The data were also submitted as part of a second study, on human thymus T cells.

Material for sequencing was thymocytes. These TCRs come from a girl under three years old with a congenital heart defect. Each CDR3 is given with its conserved first and last residue. The D gene is left open where the match is weak. A clone size is listed for some rows: how often the clone was seen (once, few, many), or a class if it is expanded.

TRBD1,TRBJ1-1,TRBV25-1,NA,TGTGCCAGCATGGTAAAGGGGGCCTGGGACACTGAAGCTTTCTTT,CASMVKGAWDTEAFF
NA,TRBJ2-7,TRBV6-1,NA,TGTGCCAGCCGCGGGTCCTCCTACGAGCAGTACTTC,CASRGSSYEQYF
NA,TRBJ1-4,TRBV5-6,NA,TGTGCCAGCAGCGACGGGACAAATGAAAAACTGTTTTTT,CASSDGTNEKLFF
NA,TRBJ2-2,TRBV7-2,NA,TGTGCCAGCAGCTTACAAACCGGGGAGCTGTTTTTT,CASSLQTGELFF
TRBD1,TRBJ1-5,TRBV15,few,TGTGCCATCACCCGGGACAGGGCGGGTCAGCCCCAGCATTTT,CAITRDRAGQPQHF
TRBD1,TRBJ2-1,TRBV18,NA,TGTGCCAGCTCCTGGGACAGAAGAAACAATGAGCAGTTCTTC,CASSWDRRNNEQFF
TRBD1,TRBJ2-7,TRBV7-3,NA,TGTGCCAGCAGCTTAACTGGACAGGGACCTTTCTACGAGCAGTACTTC,CASSLTGQGPFYEQYF
NA,TRBJ1-1,TRBV5-1,NA,TGCGCCAGCAGCTTGGCGGGGGTAGGAAACACTGAAGCTTTCTTT,CASSLAGVGNTEAFF
NA,TRBJ2-1,TRBV5-6,NA,TGTGCCAGCAGCTTGGCCCCCACGTGGACTCCCAAGTTCTTC,CASSLAPTWTPKFF
NA,TRBJ2-7,TRBV5-1,NA,TGCGCCAGCAGCTTGCACGGGATTTACGAGCAGTACTTC,CASSLHGIYEQYF
NA,TRBJ1-5,TRBV2,NA,TGTGCCAGCAGTCCTGGTAGGGGCCGCAATCAGCCCCAGCATTTT,CASSPGRGRNQPQHF
NA,TRBJ1-5,TRBV28,few,TGTGCCAGCAGTTTACCGGGACAACGACAGCCCCAGCATTTT,CASSLPGQRQPQHF
TRBD2,TRBJ2-5,TRBV5-1,NA,TGCGCCAGCAGCTTGGAAACTAGCGGGGGCCCTGGGGAAGAGACCCAGTACTTC,CASSLETSGGPGEETQYF
TRBD1,TRBJ1-1,TRBV4-1,NA,TGCGCCAGCAGCCAAGATAGGGGGGACAGAGAAGCTTTCTTT,CASSQDRGDREAFF
NA,TRBJ1-6,TRBV5-1,NA,TGCGCCAGCAGTCTGGGGCCCGGGACAATAAATTCACCCCTCCACTTT,CASSLGPGTINSPLHF
TRBD1,TRBJ1-1,TRBV25-1,NA,TGTGCCAGCATGACAGGGGGTTTGGAGCTTGGGTACACTGAAGCTTTCTTT,CASMTGGLELGYTEAFF
NA,TRBJ2-7,TRBV27,NA,TGTGCCAGCAGTTCCACGGGACACTGCGACGAGCAGTACTTC,CASSSTGHCDEQYF
TRBD2,TRBJ2-1,TRBV18,NA,TGTGCCAGCTCGCCGACGGGCAACGGGGGGGCCTACAATGAGCAGTTCTTC,CASSPTGNGGAYNEQFF
NA,TRBJ1-3,TRBV25-1,NA,TGTGCCAGCAGTCGTCCAGGGGCGTCCGTCTCTGGAAACACCATATATTTT,CASSRPGASVSGNTIYF
NA,TRBJ1-4,TRBV27,NA,TGTGCCAGCCGAGGACAGATCAGTGAAAAACTGTTTTTT,CASRGQISEKLFF
NA,TRBJ1-1,TRBV7-2,NA,TGTGCCAGCAGCTACAACAGGGTCATGAACACTGAAGCTTTCTTT,CASSYNRVMNTEAFF
NA,TRBJ1-2,TRBV10-2,once,TGCGCCAGCAGTGCGGGGGAAAGGGATCTCTATGGCTACACCTTC,CASSAGERDLYGYTF
NA,TRBJ1-2,TRBV19,NA,TGTGCCAGTAGTATAGATCTCAGGGGCTATGGCTACACCTTC,CASSIDLRGYGYTF
NA,TRBJ1-1,TRBV29-1,NA,TGCAGCGTTGAAAATCTCCCGACAGCGGGGGACACTGAAGCTTTCTTT,CSVENLPTAGDTEAFF
NA,TRBJ1-3,TRBV13,NA,TGTGCCAGCAGCGATTCTTCTGCAGGGACTGGAAACACCATATATTTT,CASSDSSAGTGNTIYF
NA,TRBJ1-1,TRBV9,once,TGTGCCAGCAGCGGAGGACAAGTGAACACTGAAGCTTTCTTT,CASSGGQVNTEAFF
TRBD1,TRBJ1-2,TRBV30,NA,TGTGCCTGGAGGAGGGAACCGACAGGGTGGGACCCAAACTATGGCTACACCTTC,CAWRREPTGWDPNYGYTF
TRBD1,TRBJ2-1,TRBV6-1,NA,TGTGCCAGCCGGACAGGGGGAACCTACAATGAGCAGTTCTTC,CASRTGGTYNEQFF
NA,TRBJ1-2,TRBV4-3,NA,TGCGCCAGCAGCCCCGAGGGGACTATTTCTAACTATGGCTACACCTTC,CASSPEGTISNYGYTF
TRBD1,TRBJ1-1,TRBV6-1,NA,TGTGCCAGCACCGCGATACCGGGACAGCCAATTGAAGCTTTCTTT,CASTAIPGQPIEAFF
NA,TRBJ1-2,TRBV11-2,NA,TGTGCCAGCAGCTTAGATCGCCAGGGAGGAGAGGCTGGCTACACCTTC,CASSLDRQGGEAGYTF
NA,TRBJ2-3,TRBV7-9,NA,TGTGCCAGCAGCGTACTAGCTTTTAGCACAGATACGCAGTATTTT,CASSVLAFSTDTQYF
NA,TRBJ1-2,TRBV10-1,NA,TGCGCCAGCAGTGAGGGGGGAGAGGGGGTTCCAAACTATGGCTACACCTTC,CASSEGGEGVPNYGYTF
TRBD1,TRBJ2-7,TRBV5-4,NA,TGTGCCAGCAGCGCAGGGACAGGGAGCTCCTACGAGCAGTACTTC,CASSAGTGSSYEQYF
TRBD1,TRBJ1-2,TRBV7-2,few,TGTGCCAGCAGACCCGACAGGGATGACTATGGCTACACCTTC,CASRPDRDDYGYTF
NA,TRBJ2-1,TRBV6-5,NA,TGTGCCAGCAGTCGAGACTCCTACAATGAGCAGTTCTTC,CASSRDSYNEQFF
NA,TRBJ1-4,TRBV9,NA,TGTGCCAGCAGCGTAGGGGGCGCGGAGAAACTGTTTTTT,CASSVGGAEKLFF
NA,TRBJ2-7,TRBV19,NA,TGTGCCAGTAGTATAGAATGGCCCCTCGCCCTCTACGAGCAGTACTTC,CASSIEWPLALYEQYF
NA,TRBJ2-7,TRBV15,NA,TGTGCCACCAGCAGATGGGCGGGCGTCGGTGACTACGAGCAGTACTTC,CATSRWAGVGDYEQYF
NA,TRBJ1-2,TRBV14,NA,TGTGCCAGCAGCCAATCGGGGATAGCTAACTATGGCTACACCTTC,CASSQSGIANYGYTF
NA,TRBJ1-1,TRBV30,NA,TGTGCCTGGAGCCCCACGCGGCGGGTCACTGAAGCTTTCTTT,CAWSPTRRVTEAFF
NA,TRBJ2-2,TRBV5-1,NA,TGCGCCAGCAGCGTCAGGAAAGGGGATAAAGAAAACACCGGGGAGCTGTTTTTT,CASSVRKGDKENTGELFF
NA,TRBJ2-1,TRBV7-3,NA,TGTGCCAGCAGCGTGAGCCGGGATTTCTGGGGTCGGGAGCAGTTCTTC,CASSVSRDFWGREQFF
NA,TRBJ1-1,TRBV2,NA,TGTGCCAGCAGGGCCCACAGGGATGGGGGGAACACTGAAGCTTTCTTT,CASRAHRDGGNTEAFF
NA,TRBJ2-3,TRBV5-1,NA,TGCGCCAGCAGCTTAAGGACTCACTCCCTTAGCACAGATACGCAGTATTTT,CASSLRTHSLSTDTQYF
NA,TRBJ1-6,TRBV11-2,NA,TGTGCCAGCAGCTTAGACGAGGGGGATGATTCACCCCTCCACTTT,CASSLDEGDDSPLHF
TRBD2,TRBJ2-7,TRBV5-1,NA,TGCGCCAGCAGCGCGGGACTAGCGGGGGCCAGCGAGTACTTC,CASSAGLAGASEYF
TRBD1,TRBJ1-1,TRBV27,once,TGTGCCAGCAGCCCTCTCATTAGACAGGGCGGGTTTAGTGAAGCTTTCTTT,CASSPLIRQGGFSEAFF
NA,TRBJ1-1,TRBV19,NA,TGTGCCAGTAGTATAGGGAGTGGCACTGAAGCTTTCTTT,CASSIGSGTEAFF
NA,TRBJ1-2,TRBV27,once,TGTGCCAGCAGGGAGACGGATGGCTACACCTTC,CASRETDGYTF
NA,TRBJ2-1,TRBV14,NA,TGTGCCAGCAGCCAAGACGGGCTAGCGTCGGTCTCCTACAATGAGCAGTTCTTC,CASSQDGLASVSYNEQFF